This T cell receptor beta chain was identified in a study of CXCR3-negative and CXCR3-positive naive CD8 T cells. Comments on this clonotype: The antigen is undetermined.

Researchers prepared the TRB cDNA libraries using 5' RACE with UMI labels. TCRdb reprocessed the 5' RACE reads, keeping one entry per CDR3 protein, no DNA. Its listing shows approximately 83,000 distinct CDR3 sequences. Germline V gene data show CDR1 as SGHTA and CDR2 as FQGTGA. CDR3 size: 13 residues. Researchers reported sorting every CD8+ T cell subset in triplicate, roughly 290,000 cells per sort. Naive CD8+ T cells carried a CD45RO-CCR7+CD27+CD95- phenotype. General study points: Within a donor, both naive subsets shared TRBV-TRBJ usage, unlike memory cells.

The sequence derives from a human donor in good health. Some clones in this sample may be carry-over from other donors' samples. Sequences were obtained from naive CXCR3- CD8+ T cells from blood. This sample's subset: CD45RO-CCR7+CD27+CD95- naive CD8+ T cells lacking CXCR3 (TNR3-). The chain joins TRBV7-3 to TRBJ2-3; checking the TCRdb D call of TRBD1 is not possible without DNA. CDR3 loop: CASSELDRDTQYF.